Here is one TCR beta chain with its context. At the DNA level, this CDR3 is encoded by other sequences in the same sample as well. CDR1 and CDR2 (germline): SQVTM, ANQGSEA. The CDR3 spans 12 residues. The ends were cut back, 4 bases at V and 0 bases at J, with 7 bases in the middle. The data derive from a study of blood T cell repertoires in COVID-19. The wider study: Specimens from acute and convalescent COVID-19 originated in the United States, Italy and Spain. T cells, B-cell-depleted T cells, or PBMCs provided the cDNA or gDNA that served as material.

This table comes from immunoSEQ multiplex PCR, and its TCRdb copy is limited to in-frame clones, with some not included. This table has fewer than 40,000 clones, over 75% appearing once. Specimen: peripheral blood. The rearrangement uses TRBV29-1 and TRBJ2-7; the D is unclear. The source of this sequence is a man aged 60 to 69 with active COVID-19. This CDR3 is CSVALSSYEQYF. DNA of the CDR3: TGCAGCGTTGCCCTGAGCTCCTACGAGCAGTACTTC.